Listed below are T cell receptor beta chains from one sample, sequenced in a study of shared clonotypes between healthy human individuals. Clones were read by immunoSEQ multiplex PCR, and TCRdb kept only the in-frame ones, dropping some. The sample carries about 680,000 clones, over 65% recorded once. The sequencing input was memory CD4+ T cells sorted from blood. The receptor source for this set is a woman between 25 and 40 years old in good health. The CDR3 runs from the conserved cysteine through the conserved F or W. Fields, in order: D gene, J gene, V gene, clone size, CDR3 protein, CDR3 DNA. A D gene is named only where the DNA matches it firmly. Some rows have no size entry. The others give once, few or many, or a class for an expanded clone.

>TRBD1|TRBJ2-7|TRBV6-5|-
CASRSGGRYEQYF
TGTGCCAGCAGGTCAGGGGGCCGCTACGAGCAGTACTTC
>-|TRBJ2-7|TRBV20-1|-
CSARDGYEQYF
TGCAGTGCTAGAGACGGCTACGAGCAGTACTTC
>TRBD1|TRBJ2-2|TRBV30|-
CAWNRGGGYTGELFF
TGTGCCTGGAACAGGGGCGGTGGGTACACCGGGGAGCTGTTTTTT
>-|TRBJ1-3|TRBV2|-
CASSETDPGNTIYF
TGTGCCAGCAGTGAGACAGATCCTGGAAACACCATATATTTT
>-|TRBJ1-1|TRBV2|-
CATERGEETEAFF
TGTGCCACCGAGCGGGGGGAGGAGACTGAAGCTTTCTTT
>-|TRBJ1-5|TRBV25-1|-
CASSESRGGSNQPQHF
TGTGCCAGCAGTGAATCCCGGGGGGGTAGCAATCAGCCCCAGCATTTT
>-|TRBJ2-1|TRBV7-6|-
CASSSRYRGTNNEQFF
TGTGCCAGCAGCAGCCGATATCGGGGTACTAACAATGAGCAGTTCTTC
>TRBD1|TRBJ1-1|TRBV28|-
CASRRQGGGTEAFF
TGTGCCAGCAGACGACAGGGGGGAGGTACTGAAGCTTTCTTT
>-|TRBJ2-7|TRBV28|-
CASSLAAGGSYEQYF
TGTGCCAGCAGTTTGGCCGCCGGGGGAAGCTACGAGCAGTACTTC
>-|TRBJ2-2|TRBV5-1|-
CASSPQVGSSGELFF
TGCGCCAGCAGCCCCCAGGTGGGGAGTTCCGGGGAGCTGTTTTTT
>-|TRBJ1-5|TRBV7-8|-
CASSLAAGKGQPQHF
TGTGCCAGCAGCTTAGCGGCAGGGAAGGGTCAGCCCCAGCATTTT
>-|TRBJ1-5|TRBV19|-
CASSIDLLTPSNQPQHF
TGTGCCAGTAGTATAGATCTCTTGACTCCTAGCAATCAGCCCCAGCATTTT
>-|TRBJ2-7|TRBV20-1|few
CSASSYEQYF
TGCAGTGCTAGCTCCTACGAGCAGTACTTC